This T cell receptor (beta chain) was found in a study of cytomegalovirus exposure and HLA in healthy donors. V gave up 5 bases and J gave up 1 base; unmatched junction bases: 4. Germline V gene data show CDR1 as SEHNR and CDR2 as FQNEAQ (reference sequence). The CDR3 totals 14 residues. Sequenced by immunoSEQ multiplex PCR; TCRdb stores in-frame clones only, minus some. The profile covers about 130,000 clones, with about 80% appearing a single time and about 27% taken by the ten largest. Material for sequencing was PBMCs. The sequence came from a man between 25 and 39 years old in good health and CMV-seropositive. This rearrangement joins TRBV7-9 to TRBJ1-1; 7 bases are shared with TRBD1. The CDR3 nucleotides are TGTGCCAGCAGCCCGGGGACAGAGAACACTGAAGCTTTCTTT. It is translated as CASSPGTENTEAFF. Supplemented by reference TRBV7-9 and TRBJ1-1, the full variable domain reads DTGVSQNPRHKITKRGQNVTFRCDPISEHNRLYWYRQTLGQGPEFLTYFQNEAQLEKSRLLSDRFSAERPKGSFSTLEIQRTEQGDSAMYLCASSPGTENTEAFFGQGTRLTVV.